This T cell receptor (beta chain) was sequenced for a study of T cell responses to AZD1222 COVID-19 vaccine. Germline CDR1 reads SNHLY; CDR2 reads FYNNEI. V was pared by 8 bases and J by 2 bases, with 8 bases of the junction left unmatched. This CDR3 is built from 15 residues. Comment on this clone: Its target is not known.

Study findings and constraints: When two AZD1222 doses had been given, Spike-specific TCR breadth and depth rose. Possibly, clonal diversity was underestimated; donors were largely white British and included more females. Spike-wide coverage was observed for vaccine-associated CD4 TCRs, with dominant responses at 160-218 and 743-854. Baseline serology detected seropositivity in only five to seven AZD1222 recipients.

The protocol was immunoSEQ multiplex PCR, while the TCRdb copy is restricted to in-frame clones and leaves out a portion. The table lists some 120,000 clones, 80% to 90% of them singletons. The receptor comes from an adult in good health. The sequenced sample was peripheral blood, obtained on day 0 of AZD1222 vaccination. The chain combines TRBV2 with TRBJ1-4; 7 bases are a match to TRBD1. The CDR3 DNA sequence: TGTGCCAGCGTCAGGGGGGGCCCGACTAATGAAAAACTGTTTTTT. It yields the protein CASVRGGPTNEKLFF.